This TCR beta chain was sequenced during a study of blood T cell repertoires in COVID-19. For the study at large: Spain, Italy and the United States supplied samples that represented acute and convalescent COVID-19.

This CDR3 region has 15 residues. Germline lookup yields CDR1 SGHTA and CDR2 FQGNSA. V lost 2 bases to trimming and J lost 5 bases; unmatched junction nucleotides: 9. Original handling: Amplifying reference gene primers gave estimates of nucleated cell counts. Only in-frame clones appear in the TCRdb table, and some are missing; sequencing was by immunoSEQ multiplex PCR. V, J and clone size were drawn from that table, and D and trimming were deduced from the DNA. This table holds 450,000 to 500,000 clones, over 75% found once. The V and J genes are TRBV7-2 and TRBJ2-7; 7 positions agree with TRBD1. Sequenced material: peripheral blood. The sequence derives from a human donor in a cohort sampled during active COVID-19. The CDR3 DNA reads as TGTGCCAGCAGCTTACAGACAGGGCAGAGCGACGAGCAGTACTTC. Protein sequence: CASSLQTGQSDEQYF.